These 22 T cell receptor beta chains came from one sample sequenced in a study of cytomegalovirus exposure and HLA in healthy donors. The PCR ran on 60 Vbeta and 13 Jbeta primers. Measured with immunoSEQ multiplex PCR; TCRdb has only the in-frame clones, and not every one. The sample lists about 76,000 clones, under 80% occurring once. The sequencing sample was made of PBMCs. These TCRs come from a male donor in good health and CMV-seropositive.

The chain uses TRBV19 and TRBJ1-1, with D tentatively TRBD1 (6 bases). The germline V gene has CDR1 LNHDA and CDR2 SQIVND (reference sequence). V lost 6 bases and J lost 1, with 18 bases in between. This CDR3 contains 16 residues. CDR3 DNA sequence: TGTGCCAGTAGGACCCTCGGGGGGCGCGGGAACACTGAAGCTTTCTTT. Residues: CASRTLGGRGNTEAFF.

The rearrangement joins TRBV5-4 to TRBJ2-4; weak D call: TRBD2 (7 bases). Germline V CDR1 and CDR2: SGHNT, YYREEE (reference sequence). The CDR3 length is 14 residues. Trimming stripped 4 bases from V and 7 bases from J, with 15 bases between. CDR3 sequence reads: CASSRGEGGNIQYF. CDR3 coding DNA: TGTGCCAGCAGCCGGGGGGAGGGGGGGAACATTCAGTACTTC.

As to this clone: Other nucleotide sequences from this sample produce the same CDR3. The rearrangement joins TRBV28 to TRBJ1-2; D gene unclear. CDR1 is MDHEN, CDR2 SYDVKM, per germline. The CDR3 is made up of 12 amino acids. Between the trimmed V and J ends, which lost 3 bases and 4 bases, there was a span of 6 bases. This CDR3 reads CASSLRGYGYTF. The CDR3 bases are TGTGCCAGCAGTTTGCGGGGCTATGGCTACACCTTC.

This clone was seen a few times. This chain links TRBV6-1 with TRBJ2-4; D perhaps matches TRBD2 (6 bases). Trimming took 8 bases from V and 0 from J, leaving 11 bases between them. Germline CDR1 and CDR2: MNHNS and SASEGT. CDR3 length: 14 residues. CDR3 loop: CASRRDLAKNIQYF. In DNA, the CDR3 is TGTGCCAGCCGGAGGGATCTAGCCAAAAACATTCAGTACTTC.

The chain is built from TRBV7-9 and TRBJ1-3, with TRBD1 identical over 7 bases. This CDR3 region has 14 residues. Germline V CDR1 and CDR2: SEHNR, FQNEAQ (reference sequence). Unmatched junction bases numbered 4, after V lost 6 bases and J lost 2 bases. The CDR3 DNA reads TGTGCCAGCAGACTCACAGGGGCTGGAAACACCATATATTTT. Translation: CASRLTGAGNTIYF.

The chain has TRBV5-8 and TRBJ1-2; TRBD1 matches at 10 bases. J was trimmed by 3 bases and V by 4 bases; bases with no gene match: 6. CDR1 SGHTS and CDR2 YDEGEE come from the germline V gene. The length of the CDR3 is 15 residues. In nucleotides, the CDR3 is TGTGCCAGCAGCGGCTCCGGGACAGGGGACTATGGCTACACCTTC. Protein product: CASSGSGTGDYGYTF. Full variable domain (missing parts from reference TRBV5-8 and TRBJ1-2): EAGVTQSPTHLIKTRGQQATLRCSPISGHTSVYWYQQALGLGLQFLLWYDEGEERNRGNFPPRFSGRQFPNYSSELNVNALELEDSALYLCASSGSGTGDYGYTFGSGTRLTVV.

The rearrangement links TRBV5-1 to TRBJ2-5; perhaps TRBD2 as D (6 bases). The CDR3 spans 15 residues. V lost 5 bases and J 5 bases, leaving 19 bases between the germline ends. Germline V gene data show CDR1 as SGHRS and CDR2 as YFSETQ. Written as DNA, the CDR3 is TGCGCCAGCAGTCCTAGCGACCATAGGAAGGAGACCCAGTACTTC. Translated: CASSPSDHRKETQYF.

This clone was detected a few times. The chain couples TRBV29-1 to TRBJ2-7; D is ambiguous. From germline, CDR1 is SQVTM and CDR2 ANQGSEA. Trimming took 1 base from V and 3 from J, leaving 4 bases between them. The CDR3 is 11 residues long. In DNA form, the CDR3 reads TGCAGCGTTGAAGGTCGCTACGAGCAGTACTTC. This sequence encodes CSVEGRYEQYF.

This chain uses TRBV25-1 with TRBJ2-7; TRBD2 is a possible D gene (5 bases). Between the trimmed V and J ends, which lost 5 bases and 7 bases, there was a span of 12 bases. The germline CDR1 and CDR2 sequences are MGHDK and SYGVNS. This CDR3 is 12 amino acids long. CDR3 loop: CASSRIWEEQYF. CDR3 coding DNA: TGTGCCAGCAGTCGAATCTGGGAGGAGCAGTACTTC.

The chain carries TRBV5-1 and TRBJ1-3; no reliable D call. Trimming took 0 bases from V and 9 from J, leaving 10 bases between them. Per the germline V gene, CDR1 is SGHRS and CDR2 is YFSETQ. The CDR3 loop spans 13 amino acids. This CDR3 is CASSLAGVSTIYF. The CDR3 DNA reads as TGCGCCAGCAGCTTGGCCGGAGTCAGCACCATATATTTT.

The V call is TRBV9, the J call TRBJ1-2; TRBD1 aligns across 8 bases. Trimming took 4 bases from V and 4 from J; bases not matched to a gene: 9. This CDR3 region has 15 residues. Per germline, CDR1 SGDLS and CDR2 YYNGEE. This chain's CDR3 is CASSPQGAAGYGYTF. The CDR3 nucleotides read TGTGCCAGCAGCCCCCAGGGGGCGGCAGGCTATGGCTACACCTTC.

This clone is a singleton in its sample. The chain is built from TRBV7-9 and TRBJ1-4; D not resolved. CDR3 length equals 12 residues. Germline lookup yields CDR1 SEHNR and CDR2 FQNEAQ (reference sequence). Trimming pared 10 bases from V and 3 bases from J, leaving 9 bases between. The CDR3 here is CATQKANEKLFF. The CDR3 bases are TGTGCCACACAGAAAGCTAATGAAAAACTGTTTTTT. The complete variable domain, with remaining parts taken from reference TRBV7-9 and TRBJ1-4, reads DTGVSQNPRHKITKRGQNVTFRCDPISEHNRLYWYRQTLGQGPEFLTYFQNEAQLEKSRLLSDRFSAERPKGSFSTLEIQRTEQGDSAMYLCATQKANEKLFFGSGTQLSVL.

This clone occurred a few times. The CDR3 DNA sequence: TGTGCCAGCAAACCCGGGACTAGCGGGAGGGCCGACAATGAGCAGTTCTTC. This encodes CASKPGTSGRADNEQFF. This chain connects TRBV5-4 to TRBJ2-1, with TRBD2 identical over 16 bases. CDR1 and CDR2 from the germline V gene are SGHNT and YYREEE (reference sequence). V shed 6 bases and J 5 bases; nucleotides not matched to a gene: 8. The CDR3 spans 17 residues.

CDR3 nucleotide sequence: TGTGCCAGCTCACCGACGGGGGAGGGTGAGCAGTTCTTC. It yields the protein CASSPTGEGEQFF. The chain has TRBV18 and TRBJ2-1; 7 bases line up with TRBD2. The CDR3 runs 13 residues. Germline trimming cut 3 bases from V and 9 bases from J; bases unmatched to any gene: 5. Germline assignment: CDR1 KGHSH and CDR2 LQKENI.

The chain carries TRBV28 and TRBJ2-1, with TRBD1 matching 10 bases. The germline V gene encodes CDR1 MDHEN and CDR2 SYDVKM. With V trimmed by 6 bases and J by 5 bases, 4 bases remained unmatched. This CDR3 region has 14 residues. CDR3 bases: TGTGCCAGCAGGCCGGGACAGGGGAACAATGAGCAGTTCTTC. Residues: CASRPGQGNNEQFF.

V and J are TRBV27 and TRBJ1-4; 10 nucleotides agree with TRBD1. The CDR3 runs 15 residues. With V trimmed by 5 bases and J by 11 bases, 11 bases remained unmatched. CDR1 MNHEY and CDR2 SMNVEV come from the germline V gene (reference sequence). For the CDR3, the DNA is TGTGCCAGCAGTACCACCGGGACAGGGGCCGCCAAACTGTTTTTT. Translating gives CASSTTGTGAAKLFF.

This rearrangement joins TRBV7-9 to TRBJ2-4; no reliable D call. CDR1 is SEHNR, CDR2 FQNEAQ, per germline (reference sequence). This CDR3 is 17 amino acids long. The V and J ends lost 0 bases and 0 bases respectively, with 12 bases between them. The DNA of the CDR3 is TGTGCCAGCAGCTTAGCGCTGGCGGATCTAGCCAAAAACATTCAGTACTTC. It encodes CASSLALADLAKNIQYF.

The chain combines TRBV9 with TRBJ2-1; 7 positions match TRBD2. CDR1 is SGDLS, CDR2 YYNGEE, per germline. J lost 2 bases, V lost 4 bases, and 3 bases had no gene match. This CDR3 comprises 14 residues. The CDR3 region has the DNA TGTGCCAGCAGCACGGGACTAACCTACAATGAGCAGTTCTTC. Amino acids: CASSTGLTYNEQFF.

This chain uses TRBV5-1 with TRBJ1-1, with TRBD1 matching 9 bases. CDR3 length: 14 residues. The ends lost 4 bases at V and 2 bases at J; junction bases unmatched: 3. CDR1 is SGHRS, CDR2 YFSETQ, per germline. CDR3 bases: TGCGCCAGCAGCACGGGACAGGGAAACACTGAAGCTTTCTTT. Its protein is CASSTGQGNTEAFF. Full variable domain (remainder filled in from reference TRBV5-1 and TRBJ1-1): KAGVTQTPRYLIKTRGQQVTLSCSPISGHRSVSWYQQTPGQGLQFLFEYFSETQRNKGNFPGRFSGRQFSNSRSEMNVSTLELGDSALYLCASSTGQGNTEAFFGQGTRLTVV.

This chain joins TRBV19 and TRBJ1-2; no clear D. The CDR3 extends over 12 amino acids. Trimming left V 3 bases short and J 10 bases short, with 12 bases between. Germline CDR1 reads LNHDA; CDR2 reads SQIVND (reference sequence). Here the CDR3 reads CASSIEGGVYTF. In DNA, the CDR3 is TGTGCCAGTAGTATCGAGGGAGGAGTCTACACCTTC.

V gene TRBV15 combines with J gene TRBJ2-5; D is perhaps TRBD2 (7 bases). The CDR3 spans 16 residues. V lost 1 base, J lost 5 bases, and 17 bases lay in between. CDR1 is LNHNV, CDR2 YYDKDF, per germline (reference sequence). Written as DNA, the CDR3 is TGTGCCACCAGCAGAGCTTGGGGGGGGCCTAGGGAGACCCAGTACTTC. Translating it yields CATSRAWGGPRETQYF.

The rearrangement uses TRBV19 and TRBJ2-2, with TRBD2 matching over 10 bases. Trimming at V came to 1 base and at J to 6 bases, leaving 5 bases not matched to a gene. Germline CDR1 is LNHDA and CDR2 is SQIVND (reference sequence). This CDR3 has 16 amino acids. This chain's CDR3 is CASSIALAGAAGELFF. The DNA for the CDR3 is TGTGCCAGTAGTATAGCCCTAGCGGGAGCTGCCGGGGAGCTGTTTTTT.